The next 2 T cell receptor beta chains were all read from a single sample in a study of graft-versus-host responses after intestinal transplantation. Assay: immunoSEQ multiplex PCR; the TCRdb copy retains only in-frame clones and omits some. The sample yields about 93,000 clones, around 93% seen once. No antigen has been identified for these receptors. Sequencing used unstimulated CD8+ T cells sorted from spleen or lymph node cells, obtained before intestinal transplant. The receptor set was obtained from a human donor who received an intestinal transplant.

The J gene is TRBJ1-1, the V gene TRBV2; D not resolved. The CDR3 runs 15 residues. CDR1 and CDR2 (germline): SNHLY, FYNNEI. The V gene lost 6 bases and the J gene lost 4 bases, with 18 bases spanning the gap. The CDR3 is CASRTPIGRGTEAFF. The CDR3 DNA follows: TGTGCCAGCAGGACCCCGATTGGGCGGGGCACTGAAGCTTTCTTT.

The V and J genes are TRBV7-2 and TRBJ1-2, with a tentative D call TRBD1 (6 bases). The V end was cut by 6 bases, the J end by 1 base, with 18 bases between. This CDR3 region has 16 residues. The germline V gene has CDR1 SGHTA and CDR2 FQGNSA. CDR3 nucleotide sequence: TGTGCCAGCAGTCGGACAGATTCGAACTTTAACTATGGCTACACCTTC. Its translation is CASSRTDSNFNYGYTF.